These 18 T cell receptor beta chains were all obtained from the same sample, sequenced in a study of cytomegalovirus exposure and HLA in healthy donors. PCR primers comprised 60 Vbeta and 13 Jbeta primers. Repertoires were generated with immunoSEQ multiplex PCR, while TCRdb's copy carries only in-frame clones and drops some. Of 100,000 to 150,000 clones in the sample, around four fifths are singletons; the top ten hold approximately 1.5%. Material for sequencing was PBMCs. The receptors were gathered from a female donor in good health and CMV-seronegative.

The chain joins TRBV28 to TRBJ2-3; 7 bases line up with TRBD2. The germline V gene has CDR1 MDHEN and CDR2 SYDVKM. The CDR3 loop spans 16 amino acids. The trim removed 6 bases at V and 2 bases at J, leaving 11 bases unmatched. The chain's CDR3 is CASSRTRTSFTDTQYF. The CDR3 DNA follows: TGTGCCAGCAGCAGGACGAGGACTAGTTTCACAGATACGCAGTATTTT.

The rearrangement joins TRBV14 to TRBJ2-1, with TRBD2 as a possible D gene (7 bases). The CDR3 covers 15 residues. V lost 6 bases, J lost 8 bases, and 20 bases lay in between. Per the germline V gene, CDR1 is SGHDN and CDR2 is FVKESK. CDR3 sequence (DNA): TGTGCCAGCAGGGGGGGGCGGGAATGGGCCGATGAGCAGTTCTTC. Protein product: CASRGGREWADEQFF.

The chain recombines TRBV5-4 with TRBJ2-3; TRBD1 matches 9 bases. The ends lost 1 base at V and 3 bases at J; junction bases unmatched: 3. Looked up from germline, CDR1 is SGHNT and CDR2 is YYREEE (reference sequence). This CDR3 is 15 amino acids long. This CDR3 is CASSLPGQGTDTQYF. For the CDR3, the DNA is TGTGCCAGCAGCTTGCCGGGACAGGGTACAGATACGCAGTATTTT.

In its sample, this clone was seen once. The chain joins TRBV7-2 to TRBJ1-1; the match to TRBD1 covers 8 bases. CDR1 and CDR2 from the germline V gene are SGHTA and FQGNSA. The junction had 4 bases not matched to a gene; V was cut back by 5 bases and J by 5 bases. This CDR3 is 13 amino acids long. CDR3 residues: CASSPTGVTEAFF. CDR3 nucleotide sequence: TGTGCCAGCAGCCCGACAGGGGTGACTGAAGCTTTCTTT.

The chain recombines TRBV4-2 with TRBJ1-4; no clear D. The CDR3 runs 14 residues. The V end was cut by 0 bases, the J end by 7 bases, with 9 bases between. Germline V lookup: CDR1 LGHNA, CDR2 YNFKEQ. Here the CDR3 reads CASSQESPGEKLFF. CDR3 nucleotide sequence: TGTGCCAGCAGCCAAGAATCTCCGGGTGAAAAACTGTTTTTT.

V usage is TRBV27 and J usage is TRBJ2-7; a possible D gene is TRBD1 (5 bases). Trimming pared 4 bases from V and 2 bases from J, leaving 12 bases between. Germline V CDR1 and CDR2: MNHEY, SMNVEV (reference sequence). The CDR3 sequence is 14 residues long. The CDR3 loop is CASSSMTETYEQYF. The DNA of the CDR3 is TGTGCCAGCAGTTCGATGACAGAGACCTACGAGCAGTACTTC.

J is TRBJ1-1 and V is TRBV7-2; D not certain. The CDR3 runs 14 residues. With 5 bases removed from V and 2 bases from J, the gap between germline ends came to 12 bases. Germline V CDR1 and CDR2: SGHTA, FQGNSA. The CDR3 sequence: CASSPSSGNTEAFF. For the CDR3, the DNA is TGTGCCAGCAGCCCTAGCTCAGGAAACACTGAAGCTTTCTTT.

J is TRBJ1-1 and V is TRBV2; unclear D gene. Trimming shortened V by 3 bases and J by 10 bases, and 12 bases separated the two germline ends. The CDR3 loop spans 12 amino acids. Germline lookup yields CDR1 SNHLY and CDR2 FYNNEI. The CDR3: CASSEGGRAAFF. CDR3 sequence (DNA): TGTGCCAGCAGTGAGGGCGGGAGGGCAGCTTTCTTT.

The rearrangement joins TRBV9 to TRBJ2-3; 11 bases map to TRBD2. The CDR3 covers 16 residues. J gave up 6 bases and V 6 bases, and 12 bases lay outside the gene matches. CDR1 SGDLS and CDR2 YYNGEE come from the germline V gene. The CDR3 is CASTSITSGSFDTQYF. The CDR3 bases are TGTGCCAGCACCTCAATTACTAGCGGGAGTTTTGATACGCAGTATTTT.

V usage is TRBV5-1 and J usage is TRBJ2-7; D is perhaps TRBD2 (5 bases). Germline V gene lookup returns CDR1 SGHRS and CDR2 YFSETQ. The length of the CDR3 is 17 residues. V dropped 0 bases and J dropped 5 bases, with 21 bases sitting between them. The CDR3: CASSLGAPRDAPNEQYF. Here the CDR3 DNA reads TGCGCCAGCAGCTTGGGGGCCCCCCGGGATGCCCCTAACGAGCAGTACTTC.

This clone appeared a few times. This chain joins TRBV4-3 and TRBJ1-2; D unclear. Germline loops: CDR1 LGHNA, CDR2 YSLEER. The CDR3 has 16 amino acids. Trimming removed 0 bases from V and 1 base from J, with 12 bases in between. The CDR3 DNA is TGCGCCAGCAGCCAAGATGTGGGCAGGTTTAACTATGGCTACACCTTC. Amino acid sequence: CASSQDVGRFNYGYTF.

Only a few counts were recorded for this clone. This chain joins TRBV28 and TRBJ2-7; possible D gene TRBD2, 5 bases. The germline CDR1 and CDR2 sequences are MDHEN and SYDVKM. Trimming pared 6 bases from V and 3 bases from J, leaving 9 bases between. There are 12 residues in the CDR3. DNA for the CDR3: TGTGCCAGCAGGGACTCCTTCTACGAGCAGTACTTC. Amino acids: CASRDSFYEQYF.

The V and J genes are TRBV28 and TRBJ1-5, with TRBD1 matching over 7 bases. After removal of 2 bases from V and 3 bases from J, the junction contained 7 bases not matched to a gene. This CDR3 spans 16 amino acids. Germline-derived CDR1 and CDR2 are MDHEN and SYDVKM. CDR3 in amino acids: CASSLRTGVVNQPQHF. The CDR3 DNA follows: TGTGCCAGCAGTTTAAGAACAGGGGTGGTCAATCAGCCCCAGCATTTT.

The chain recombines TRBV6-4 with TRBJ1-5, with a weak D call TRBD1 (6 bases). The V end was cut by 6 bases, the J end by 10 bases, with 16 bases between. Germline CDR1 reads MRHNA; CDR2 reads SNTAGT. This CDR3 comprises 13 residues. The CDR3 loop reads CASSPGERGPQHF. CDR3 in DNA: TGTGCCAGCAGCCCAGGGGAACGGGGTCCCCAGCATTTT.

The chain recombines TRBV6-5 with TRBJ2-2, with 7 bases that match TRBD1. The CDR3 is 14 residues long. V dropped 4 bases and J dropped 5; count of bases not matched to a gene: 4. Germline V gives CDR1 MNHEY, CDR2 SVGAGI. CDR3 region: CASSSTGPTGELFF. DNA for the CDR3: TGTGCCAGCAGTTCGACAGGGCCTACCGGGGAGCTGTTTTTT.

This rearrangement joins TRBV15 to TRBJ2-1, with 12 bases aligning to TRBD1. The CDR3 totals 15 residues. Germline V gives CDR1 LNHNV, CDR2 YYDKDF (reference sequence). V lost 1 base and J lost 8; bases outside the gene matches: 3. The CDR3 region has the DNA TGTGCCACCAGCAGAGGGGACAGGGGGCGCGATGAGCAGTTCTTC. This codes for CATSRGDRGRDEQFF.

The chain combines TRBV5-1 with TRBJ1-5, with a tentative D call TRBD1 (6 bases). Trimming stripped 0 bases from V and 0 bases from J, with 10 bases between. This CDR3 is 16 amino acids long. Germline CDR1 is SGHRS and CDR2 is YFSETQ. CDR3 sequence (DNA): TGCGCCAGCAGCTTGGGAGGGGGAGATAGCAATCAGCCCCAGCATTTT. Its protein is CASSLGGGDSNQPQHF.

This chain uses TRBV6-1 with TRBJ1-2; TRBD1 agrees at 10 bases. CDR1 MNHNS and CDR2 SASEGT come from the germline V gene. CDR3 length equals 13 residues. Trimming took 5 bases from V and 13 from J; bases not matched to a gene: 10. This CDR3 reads CASSFRDRGRCTF. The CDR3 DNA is TGTGCCAGCAGTTTCCGGGACAGGGGACGTTGCACCTTC.